A selection of T cell receptor beta chains follows, all from one sample in a study of cytomegalovirus exposure and HLA in healthy donors. Measured with immunoSEQ multiplex PCR; TCRdb has only the in-frame clones, and not every one. The profile shows roughly 200,000 clones, 75% to 90% of them singletons. Material: PBMCs. The receptors derive from a woman aged 25 to 39 in good health and CMV-seronegative. CDR3s include the opening cysteine and the closing phenylalanine or tryptophan. D genes are given only for firm matches. Not all rows give a size; the values are once, few, many and, for expanded clones, a class.

TRBV27	TRBJ2-1	-	-	TGTGCCAGCAGTTTAACCCGGGGTGAGCAGTTCTTC	CASSLTRGEQFF
TRBV28	TRBJ2-7	-	-	TGTGCCAGCAGTTTAAGGGGGACCCCCTCTTACGAGCAGTACTTC	CASSLRGTPSYEQYF
TRBV5-1	TRBJ2-1	-	-	TGCGCCAGCAGCTCGGACAGATACAATGAGCAGTTCTTC	CASSSDRYNEQFF
TRBV21-1	TRBJ1-5	-	-	TGTGCCAGCCCGAGGGGGAATGGCAATCAGCCCCAGCATTTT	CASPRGNGNQPQHF
TRBV20-1	TRBJ2-7	-	-	TGCAGTGCTAATAGCGGATACGAGCAGTACTTC	CSANSGYEQYF
TRBV9	TRBJ2-2	TRBD2	-	TGTGCCAGCAGCAGTGGACTAGCGGGAGACCCGTCCACCGGGGAGCTGTTTTTT	CASSSGLAGDPSTGELFF
TRBV5-1	TRBJ2-5	-	-	TGCGCCAGCAGCTTGGAAGGCGTCGAGGGGACCCAGTACTTC	CASSLEGVEGTQYF
TRBV9	TRBJ2-1	TRBD2	once	TGTGCCAGCAGCGTAGGGACTAGCGGAAGCTACAATGAGCAGTTCTTC	CASSVGTSGSYNEQFF
TRBV28	TRBJ2-3	TRBD2	-	TGTGCCAGCAGCATCGGGGGGGTCTCAGATACGCAGTATTTT	CASSIGGVSDTQYF
TRBV7-6	TRBJ2-7	-	few	TGTGCCAGCAGCTCCATTAACCTAAAGACAGGGTTTGCGGGGGAGCAGTACTTC	CASSSINLKTGFAGEQYF
TRBV10-1	TRBJ2-7	-	-	TGCGCCAGCAGTGAGTCGGGCGCGGGACCCTACGAGCAGTACTTC	CASSESGAGPYEQYF
TRBV6-1	TRBJ2-1	-	-	TGTGCCAGCAGGCGGGGGACAGGATCCTACAATGAGCAGTTCTTC	CASRRGTGSYNEQFF
TRBV5-4	TRBJ2-1	TRBD2	-	TGTGCCAGCAGCTTGGGAGGTAGCGGGCGGAACAATGAGCAGTTCTTC	CASSLGGSGRNNEQFF
TRBV28	TRBJ1-1	TRBD1	-	TGTGCCAGCAGGAACCCGGACAGGGGAGGAACTGAAGCTTTCTTT	CASRNPDRGGTEAFF
TRBV5-8	TRBJ1-1	-	-	TGTGCCAGCAGCTCCTTCCGGGGAGGGGTCATGAACACTGAAGCTTTCTTT	CASSSFRGGVMNTEAFF
TRBV15	TRBJ1-3	-	-	TGTGCCACCAGCAGAGTGGAGGGGTCGGGGGTAGGAAACACCATATATTTT	CATSRVEGSGVGNTIYF
TRBV7-8	TRBJ1-1	TRBD1	-	TGTGCCAGCAGCCTAGCCGGGGACAGGGACACTGAAGCTTTCTTT	CASSLAGDRDTEAFF
TRBV10-1	TRBJ2-1	TRBD2	-	TGCGCCAGCAGCCCCGGGGGGGTAATTTCCCATGAGCAGTTCTTC	CASSPGGVISHEQFF
TRBV28	TRBJ2-5	TRBD1	-	TGTGCCAGCAGCGGGACAGGGGAGGGGGAGACCCAGTACTTC	CASSGTGEGETQYF
TRBV6-1	TRBJ1-5	TRBD1	-	TGTGCCAGTCGGACAGGGAACAGCAATCAGCCCCAGCATTTT	CASRTGNSNQPQHF
TRBV15	TRBJ2-3	TRBD2	once	TGTGCCACCAGCAGAGTGACTAGCGGGAGCCACACAGATACGCAGTATTTT	CATSRVTSGSHTDTQYF
TRBV2	TRBJ1-2	-	-	TGTGCCAGCAGTTATTACGGGACACTGATGGGGTACACCTTC	CASSYYGTLMGYTF
TRBV7-7	TRBJ2-2	-	-	TGTGCTAGCAGCCCGGACACAAACACCGGGGAGCTGTTTTTT	CASSPDTNTGELFF
TRBV6-6	TRBJ2-5	TRBD1	-	TGTGCCAGCAGACTACAGGGGCAAGAGACCCAGTACTTC	CASRLQGQETQYF
TRBV7-6	TRBJ2-3	-	-	TGTGCCAGCAGCTTAGAACCCGTAGGCACAGATACGCAGTATTTT	CASSLEPVGTDTQYF
TRBV27	TRBJ2-7	-	-	TGTGCCAGCAGTTTACTCTACTCCGGGACAACAGAGTACGAGCAGTACTTC	CASSLLYSGTTEYEQYF
TRBV2	TRBJ2-4	-	-	TGTGCCAGCAGTGTGAGGGAATTTCAGTACTTC	CASSVREFQYF
TRBV6-5	TRBJ1-1	-	-	TGTGCCAGCAGCCACCGGGTTCAGGGGACTGAAGCTTTCTTT	CASSHRVQGTEAFF
TRBV27	TRBJ2-3	TRBD2	-	TGTGCCAGCAGTGTCAGCGGGAGAACAGATACGCAGTATTTT	CASSVSGRTDTQYF